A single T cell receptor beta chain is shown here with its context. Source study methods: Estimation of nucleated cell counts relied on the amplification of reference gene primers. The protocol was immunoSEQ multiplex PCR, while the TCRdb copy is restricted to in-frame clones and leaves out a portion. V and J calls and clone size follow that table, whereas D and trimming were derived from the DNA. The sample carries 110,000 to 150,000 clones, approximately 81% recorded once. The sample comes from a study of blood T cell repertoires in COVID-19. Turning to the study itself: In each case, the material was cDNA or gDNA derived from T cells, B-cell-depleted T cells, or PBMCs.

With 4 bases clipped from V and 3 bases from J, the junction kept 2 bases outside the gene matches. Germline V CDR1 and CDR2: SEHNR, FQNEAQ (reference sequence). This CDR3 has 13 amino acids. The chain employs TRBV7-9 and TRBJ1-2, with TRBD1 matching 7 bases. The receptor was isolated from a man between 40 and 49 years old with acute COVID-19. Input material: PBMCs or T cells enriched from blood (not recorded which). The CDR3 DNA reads TGTGCCAGCAGCTCCGACAGGGACTATGGCTACACCTTC. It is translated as CASSSDRDYGYTF.